In its sample, the clone carrying this TCR beta chain was seen a few times. The antigen is not known. The record originates from a study of CD8+ T cells in alopecia areata. Study overall: Treated individuals took tofacitinib by mouth, 5 to 10 mg twice daily. Tofacitinib treatment spanned 6 to 18 months, with 6 months off drug afterward.

RNA, once extracted, was reverse transcribed into cDNA for use as the sequencing template. Assay used: immunoSEQ multiplex PCR; TCRdb lists only in-frame clones, some missing. The sample lists about 130,000 clones, 49% occurring once. V dropped 5 bases and J dropped 8; count of bases not matched to a gene: 12. Germline-derived CDR1 and CDR2 are LNHNV and YYDKDF (reference sequence). CDR3 length: 15 amino acids. In alopecia areata patients, both lesional scalp punch biopsies and peripheral blood were collected. General study points: Higher clonality and more expanded CD8+ clones appeared in lesional than normal scalp.

V is TRBV15 and J is TRBJ2-1; 7 bases are shared with TRBD2. The receptor was derived from a human donor with alopecia areata. Source: CD8+ T cells sorted from blood, taken at week 0. For the CDR3, the DNA is TGTGCCACCAGCCAGGGTCCCAGCGGGGACGATGAGCAGTTCTTC. Protein sequence: CATSQGPSGDDEQFF.